This note documents a single T cell receptor (beta chain) sequence. The CDR3 spans 14 residues. CDR1 is MNHEY and CDR2 is SVGEGT in the germline V gene. V was trimmed by 2 bases and J by 0 bases, leaving 7 bases between them. Libraries were prepared by immunoSEQ multiplex PCR; TCRdb keeps only in-frame clonotypes and omits some of them. The repertoire holds about 55,000 clones, approximately 80% seen once, with roughly 6.4% in the top ten. The data were taken from a study of blood T cell repertoires in COVID-19. The chain combines TRBV6-2 or TRBV6-3 with TRBJ1-2; D gene uncertain. The sequenced sample consisted of peripheral blood. The clonotype was recovered from a human donor in a cohort sampled during active or convalescent COVID-19. CDR3 amino acids: CASSYRRANYGYTF. CDR3 nucleotide sequence: TGTGCCAGCAGTTACAGGAGAGCTAACTATGGCTACACCTTC.